The 5 T cell receptor beta chains given below trace back to one sample, sequenced in a study of blood T cell repertoires in COVID-19 (dated by TCRdb to about 2020). Libraries were built with the immunoSEQ multiplex PCR assay. Drawn from immuneACCESS, this table holds only the in-frame rearrangements with V and J called that TCRdb kept. Clones are partly lost; checked studies trace under half to an unresolved V gene and leave the rest unexplained. Within this sample are roughly 340,000 clones, with about 89% of them counted one time only. The ten largest clones represent around 2.8% of the sample. Input material: peripheral blood. These TCRs come from a woman aged 30 to 39 with COVID-19, enrolled during active disease.

In DNA form, the CDR3 reads TGTGCCAGCAGTTACGAAGGGGCCGAGCAGTACGTC. This encodes CASSYEGAEQYV. V gene TRBV6-6 combines with J gene TRBJ2-7; a weak D match, TRBD1 (5 bases). The V gene's germline CDR1 is MNHNY and CDR2 SVGAGI (reference sequence). Trimming removed 2 bases at V and 6 bases at J, with 8 bases between. There are 12 residues in the CDR3.

This rearrangement joins TRBV10-3 to TRBJ2-1, with D possibly TRBD2 on 6 matching bases. V dropped 0 bases and J dropped 7 bases, with 7 bases sitting between them. The CDR3 spans 13 residues. CDR1 and CDR2 from the germline V gene are ENHRY and SYGVKD. The CDR3 loop reads CAISESGSNEQFF. CDR3 nucleotide sequence: TGTGCCATCAGTGAGTCCGGGAGTAATGAGCAGTTCTTC.

V usage is TRBV2 and J usage is TRBJ1-2; TRBD1 is a possible D gene (5 bases). V was shortened by 8 bases and J by 2 bases, with 18 bases between the two germline ends. The CDR3 has 15 residues. In germline, CDR1 is SNHLY, CDR2 FYNNEI. CDR3 in amino acids: CASSDKDKPNYGYTF. The DNA for the CDR3 is TGTGCCAGCTCCGACAAGGACAAACCAAACTATGGCTACACCTTC.

V gene TRBV28 combines with J gene TRBJ2-7, with TRBD1 matching over 11 bases. V shed 3 bases, J shed 4 bases, and the junction held 8 bases outside the gene matches. The CDR3 spans 16 residues. Germline V lookup: CDR1 MDHEN, CDR2 SYDVKM. CDR3 nucleotides: TGTGCCAGCAGTTTGACCGGGACAGGGGGAAGGTACGAGCAGTACTTC. It encodes CASSLTGTGGRYEQYF.

V usage is TRBV11-2 and J usage is TRBJ2-3; D perhaps matches TRBD1 (6 bases). CDR3 length: 17 amino acids. Germline CDR1 reads SGHAT; CDR2 reads FQNNGV. Trimming took 4 bases from V and 2 from J, leaving 19 bases between them. The CDR3 is CASSSAQQGLFTDTQYF. CDR3 nucleotide sequence: TGTGCCAGCAGCTCGGCGCAGCAGGGGCTATTCACAGATACGCAGTATTTT. The full variable domain, with the rest looked up from reference TRBV11-2 and TRBJ2-3, is EAGVAQSPRYKIIEKRQSVAFWCNPISGHATLYWYQQILGQGPKLLIQFQNNGVVDDSQLPKDRFSAERLKGVDSTLKIQPAKLEDSAVYLCASSSAQQGLFTDTQYFGPGTRLTVL.